This T cell receptor beta chain is from a study of blood T cell repertoires in COVID-19 (dated by TCRdb to 2020 to 2021). With respect to the entire study: The collaborator samples originated in the United States, Italy and Spain and spanned the acute and convalescent phases of COVID-19. The repertoires were released in a freely available public database meant as a resource for research on the immune response to SARS-CoV-2. Deeply sampled blood TCRbeta repertoires from subjects exposed to, actively infected with, or recovered from COVID-19 were included in the dataset. The material from the prospective study consisted of cDNA or gDNA derived from T cells, B-cell-depleted T cells, or PBMCs. Sample metadata almost always included a de-identified subject ID, COVID-19 status, age in years and sex. The samples were drawn from the first 160 participants of the ongoing ImmuneRACE study and from 1,200 or so subjects provided by 6 global collaborators. HLA class I and class II types, where available, came from metadata supplied by the sample provider rather than from assay-based typing. Overall results and qualifications from the work: The quantity of clinical and demographic metadata differed by source and by participant and was supplied without curation.

Each collaborating institution followed its own protocols to collect whole blood in K2EDTA tubes. For TCRbeta analysis, collaborators shipped samples in one of three forms: frozen whole blood, isolated PBMCs, or DNA extracted from either of those sample types. V is shortened by 0 bases, J by 3 bases, and the region joining them spans 9 bases. Spanning cysteine to phenylalanine, the CDR3 consists of 14 amino acids. The retained sequence is limited to the CDR3, 42 bases, with the frame set at the first base. For CDR1 and CDR2, the germline V gene lists SGHTS and YDEGEE. This clone appeared a few times. What antigen it recognizes has not been identified. No much larger clone exists at a distance of one base, and base qualities are not known. TCRbeta CDR3 regions were amplified from genomic DNA using the immunoSEQ Assay, a bias-controlled multiplex PCR. The original methods were these. Within the assay, amplification of reference gene primers was used to estimate how many nucleated cells each sample contained. To quantify the absolute abundance of each unique TCRbeta CDR3 rearrangement, sequence reads were collapsed and filtered. For each sample, productive Simpson clonality was calculated by taking the square root of Simpson's diversity index across productive rearrangements. What TCRdb holds here is the immuneACCESS table cut down to in-frame rearrangements. Part of the clones is not present; checked against another copy, under half of the missing clones reflect an unresolved V gene, and the others are unexplained. V, J and clone size were drawn from that table, and D and trimming were deduced from the DNA. The sample data list 200,000 to 250,000 clones, and 80% of these were observed just once. The ten largest account for less than 7% of the sample.

The V and J genes are TRBV5-8 and TRBJ1-2; possibly the D gene is TRBD1, per 6 matching bases. This clonotype was obtained from a woman in her seventies with acute or convalescent COVID-19. Sequenced input: peripheral blood. For the CDR3, the sequence is CASSLDPGDYGYTF. The sequenced DNA: TGTGCCAGCAGCTTGGATCCAGGGGACTATGGCTACACCTTC.